What follows are 18 T cell receptor beta chains derived from one specimen sequenced in a study of CD8 T cells in ankylosing spondylitis (dated by TCRdb to about 2017). General study outcomes and caveats: A TCR beta motif of several highly homologous amino acid variants appeared characteristic of blood from ankylosing spondylitis patients.

Library construction relied on 5' RACE. The sequencer listed for this sample is Illumina HiSeq 2500. TCRdb trimmed the raw reads at Q25, called clones with MiXCR and kept productive beta chains. One record per CDR3 amino acid sequence lists the most common genes and DNA. Across this sample there are 750,000 to 850,000 distinct CDR3 sequences, with 10% to 15% seen only once. The ten largest account for 0.45% to 0.6% of the sample. No antigen has been assigned to these receptors. Specimen: blood, either unsorted or a sorted T cell fraction (not recorded which). These receptors were taken from a male donor with ankylosing spondylitis.

This clonotype was detected only a few times. The chain combines TRBV9 with TRBJ2-1; D not certain. Germline V gene data show CDR1 as SGDLS and CDR2 as YYNGEE. Trimming removed 0 bases from V and 0 bases from J, with 4 bases in between. This CDR3 contains 14 residues. CDR3 sequence reads: CASSVGISYNEQFF. The CDR3 nucleotides are TGTGCCAGCAGCGTAGGTATCTCCTACAATGAGCAGTTCTTC.

The sample holds a few counts of this clonotype. The CDR3 here is CASSLYYGANVLTF. CDR3 DNA: TGTGCCAGCAGCTTGTATTATGGGGCCAACGTCCTGACTTTC. The chain employs TRBV5-5 and TRBJ2-6; D is undetermined. CDR3 length: 14 amino acids. Germline CDR1 and CDR2: SGHKS and YYEKEE (reference sequence). Between the trimmed V and J ends, which lost 1 base and 3 bases, there was a span of 5 bases.

This clonotype was observed a handful of times. Germline and junction disagree at one end, which may indicate a read error. V usage is TRBV20-1 and J usage is TRBJ2-5; D is unclear. Per germline, CDR1 DFQATT and CDR2 SNEGSKA (reference sequence). This CDR3 is 10 amino acids long. The CDR3 DNA sequence: TGCAGTGCTTACGACGCGCCTGAGGTCTTC. The encoded protein is CSAYDAPEVF.

This clonotype was recorded a few times. The chain joins TRBV10-3 to TRBJ2-1, with 9 bases lining up with TRBD2. Germline CDR1 and CDR2: ENHRY and SYGVKD. CDR3 size: 15 residues. With V trimmed by 6 bases and J by 4 bases, 7 bases remained unmatched. CDR3 DNA: TGTGCCATCAGCCGGGGACTAGCTACTTACAATGAGCAGTTCTTC. Its protein is CAISRGLATYNEQFF.

In its sample, this clonotype was seen a few times. The chain has TRBV4-3 and TRBJ1-2, with 8 bases aligning to TRBD1. The CDR3 has 16 amino acids. Germline CDR1 LGHNA, CDR2 YSLEER. V was clipped by 0 bases and J by 7 bases; unmatched bases: 10. CDR3 in DNA: TGCGCCAGCAGCCAAGATCTGACAGGGGCCTCTCGTGGCTACACCTTC. Protein product: CASSQDLTGASRGYTF.

The chain carries TRBV24-1 and TRBJ2-5; D gene uncertain. CDR3 length: 16 residues. Per the germline V gene, CDR1 is KGHDR and CDR2 is SFDVKD. The ends were cut back, 1 base at V and 4 bases at J, with 15 bases in the middle. The CDR3: CATSDFDSKDSETQYF. CDR3 nucleotides: TGTGCCACCAGTGATTTCGATAGTAAAGATTCAGAGACCCAGTACTTC.

This clonotype was seen more than once but under ten times. The V call is TRBV20-1, the J call TRBJ1-4, with D possibly matching TRBD1 (5 bases). Germline CDR1 and CDR2: DFQATT and SNEGSKA (reference sequence). The CDR3 covers 15 residues. CDR3 residues: CTAREGPSTNEKLFF. The CDR3 nucleotides are TGCACCGCGAGAGAGGGGCCATCAACTAATGAAAAACTGTTTTTT.

In its sample, this clonotype was seen many times. The chain combines TRBV12-3 or TRBV12-4 with TRBJ1-5; D remains unclear. The CDR3 has 11 residues. V was clipped by 8 bases and J by 9 bases, with 11 bases between them. The chain's CDR3 is CASSLDGPQHF. DNA for the CDR3: TGTGCCAGCTCCTTAGACGGGCCCCAGCATTTT.

This clonotype has a handful of counts. The chain couples TRBV20-1 to TRBJ2-6; D not certain. V shed 0 bases and J shed 4 bases, with 10 bases lying between them. This CDR3 is 15 amino acids long. Germline V CDR1 and CDR2: DFQATT, SNEGSKA (reference sequence). The CDR3 reads CSARDRVAGANVLTF. The CDR3 DNA follows: TGCAGTGCTAGAGATCGCGTGGCAGGGGCCAACGTCCTGACTTTC.

The chain joins TRBV5-4 to TRBJ1-1; tentatively, D is TRBD1 (6 bases). With 4 bases removed from V and 4 bases from J, the gap between germline ends came to 14 bases. The CDR3 loop spans 14 amino acids. The germline V gene has CDR1 SGHNT and CDR2 YYREEE (reference sequence). The CDR3, as DNA: TGTGCCAGCAGCCCCGGACAGTTCCGCACTGAAGCTTTCTTT. Encoded protein: CASSPGQFRTEAFF.

This clonotype was detected many times. The chain is built from TRBV6-5 and TRBJ2-7, with 7 bases matching TRBD1. This CDR3 is built from 13 residues. Per germline, CDR1 MNHEY and CDR2 SVGAGI. J lost 5 bases, V lost 2 bases, and 3 bases had no gene match. CDR3 protein: CASSYTTGNEQYF. CDR3 coding DNA: TGTGCCAGCAGTTACACGACAGGGAACGAGCAGTACTTC.

This sequence joins TRBV7-2 and TRBJ2-2, with D perhaps matching TRBD1 (6 bases). Germline CDR1 reads SGHTA; CDR2 reads FQGNSA. The CDR3 extends over 16 amino acids. V dropped 3 bases and J dropped 3 bases, with 14 bases sitting between them. In nucleotides, the CDR3 is TGTGCCAGCAGCTTCAGCAGGGGCGATGACACCGGGGAGCTGTTTTTT. Translation gives CASSFSRGDDTGELFF. The variable domain in full, with the rest retrieved from reference TRBV7-2 and TRBJ2-2, is GAGVSQSPSNKVTEKGKDVELRCDPISGHTALYWYRQSLGQGLEFLIYFQGNSAPDKSGLPSDRFSAERTGGSVSTLTIQRTQQEDSAVYLCASSFSRGDDTGELFFGEGSRLTVL.

The chain links TRBV24-1 to TRBJ2-1; 8 bases fit TRBD1. The J segment lost 3 bases and the V segment lost 4 bases, leaving 4 bases of the junction unmatched. The CDR3 loop spans 15 amino acids. The germline V gene encodes CDR1 KGHDR and CDR2 SFDVKD. The DNA of the CDR3 is TGTGCCACCAGTGACCTCGGACAGGGCTACAATGAGCAGTTCTTC. This gives the protein CATSDLGQGYNEQFF.

This clonotype came up a few times. The rearrangement uses TRBV27 and TRBJ1-1; D might be TRBD1 (5 bases). From germline, CDR1 is MNHEY and CDR2 SMNVEV (reference sequence). This CDR3 is built from 15 residues. Trimming removed 6 bases from V and 0 bases from J, with 14 bases in between. CDR3 region: CASRTTGLLNTEAFF. The CDR3 nucleotides read TGTGCCAGCAGAACTACGGGACTCCTGAACACTGAAGCTTTCTTT.

The CDR3 DNA reads TGCAGTGGGGTGGGGGACAATCTCGACGAGCAGTACTTC. This sequence encodes CSGVGDNLDEQYF. This chain joins TRBV20-1 and TRBJ2-7, with a weak D call TRBD1 (6 bases). Trimming left V 7 bases short and J 5 bases short, with 18 bases between. This CDR3 region has 13 residues. In germline, CDR1 is DFQATT, CDR2 SNEGSKA (reference sequence).

This clonotype was counted a few times. This chain joins TRBV20-1 and TRBJ1-2, with 7 positions matching TRBD1. V trimming: 2 bases; J trimming: 1 base; junction bases outside the gene matches: 7. Germline assignment: CDR1 DFQATT and CDR2 SNEGSKA (reference sequence). The CDR3 contains 15 residues. CDR3 nucleotides: TGCAGTGCTAGACCCCAAGGGGACAGTAACTATGGCTACACCTTC. Translating gives CSARPQGDSNYGYTF.

This clonotype was observed a handful of times. The chain joins TRBV20-1 to TRBJ2-3; the D gene could be TRBD1 or TRBD2 (5 bases each). V was trimmed by 6 bases and J by 1 base, leaving 14 bases between them. This CDR3 spans 14 amino acids. CDR1 DFQATT and CDR2 SNEGSKA come from the germline V gene (reference sequence). In DNA, the CDR3 is TGCAGTGCCAAGGGACCCTTTGGCACAGATACGCAGTATTTT. This codes for CSAKGPFGTDTQYF.

This clonotype was counted ten times or more. This chain connects TRBV5-6 to TRBJ2-3, with a weak D call TRBD2 (7 bases). V dropped 3 bases and J dropped 2 bases, with 16 bases sitting between them. This CDR3 has 16 residues. The germline V gene has CDR1 SGHDT and CDR2 YYEEEE. The CDR3: CASSWGGHGFTDTQYF. In nucleotides, the CDR3 is TGTGCCAGCAGCTGGGGGGGGCACGGCTTCACAGATACGCAGTATTTT.